These 18 T cell receptor beta chains were sequenced from one sample in a study of T cells in Graves' hyperthyroidism and ophthalmopathy. Researchers took RNA transcripts and amplified the TCR beta CDR3 regions from them. Carried out on the TCR CDR3, a first-round RT-PCR used the HTBI primer set. MiXCR was run by TCRdb on the multiplex PCR reads, yielding one entry per CDR3 protein. The sample carries hundreds of thousands of distinct CDR3 sequences, 15% to 17% recorded once. The sample was blood. These TCRs come from a woman aged 18-29 years with Graves' hyperthyroidism.

This clonotype has only a few counts. This chain connects TRBV19 to TRBJ1-6, with D unclear. The CDR3 contains 16 residues. V shed 1 base and J shed 5 bases, with 12 bases lying between them. Germline lookup yields CDR1 LNHDA and CDR2 SQIVND (reference sequence). The CDR3 DNA reads TGTGCCAGTAGTATAGCGGTTGTTCGCGATAATTCACCCCTCCACTTT. It yields the protein CASSIAVVRDNSPLHF.

This clonotype was seen repeatedly, ten times or more. V usage is TRBV28 and J usage is TRBJ1-2; a possible D gene is TRBD1 (6 bases). Germline V gives CDR1 MDHEN, CDR2 SYDVKM. V was trimmed by 3 bases and J by 2 bases, leaving 19 bases between them. This CDR3 contains 17 residues. DNA of the CDR3: TGTGCCAGCAGTTTTCCTCCCTCGGGACAAGTAAACTATGGCTACACCTTC. This sequence encodes CASSFPPSGQVNYGYTF.

This clonotype was found many times. This chain joins TRBV7-3 and TRBJ2-1; 10 bases are shared with TRBD2. Germline V gives CDR1 SGHTA, CDR2 FQGTGA. This CDR3 comprises 15 residues. The V gene end was trimmed by 4 bases and the J gene end by 5 bases; junction bases not matched to a gene: 5. The CDR3 DNA reads as TGTGCCAGCAGCTCAAGCGGGGGGGCCCACAATGAGCAGTTCTTC. Protein: CASSSSGGAHNEQFF.

The chain has TRBV6-1 and TRBJ1-2; D is undetermined. This CDR3 has 13 amino acids. Germline V CDR1 and CDR2: MNHNS, SASEGT. Trimming removed 7 bases from V and 8 bases from J, with 17 bases in between. The CDR3 protein is CASKKPFRRGYTF. CDR3 in DNA: TGTGCCAGCAAAAAACCATTCCGAAGGGGCTACACCTTC.

The V call is TRBV9, the J call TRBJ2-2; no clear D. Germline V lookup: CDR1 SGDLS, CDR2 YYNGEE. The CDR3 length is 13 residues. V was cut by 6 bases and J by 2 bases, with 8 bases left in between. CDR3 coding DNA: TGTGCCAGCACTCCACAAAACACCGGGGAGCTGTTTTTT. This translates into CASTPQNTGELFF. Complete variable domain (other parts from reference TRBV9 and TRBJ2-2): DSGVTQTPKHLITATGQRVTLRCSPRSGDLSVYWYQQSLDQGLQFLIQYYNGEERAKGNILERFSAQQFPDLHSELNLSSLELGDSALYFCASTPQNTGELFFGEGSRLTVL.

This clonotype was counted only a few times. This chain joins TRBV10-3 and TRBJ1-6; 10 bases line up with TRBD1. Per germline, CDR1 ENHRY and CDR2 SYGVKD. This CDR3 is built from 14 residues. The junction had 5 bases not matched to a gene; V was cut back by 7 bases and J by 8 bases. CDR3 loop: CAIKGTGEDSPLHF. The CDR3 bases are TGTGCCATCAAAGGGACAGGGGAGGATTCACCCCTCCACTTT.

This clonotype was found many times. The gene calls are TRBV2 and TRBJ2-7, with D possibly being TRBD1 or TRBD2 (6 bases each). Trimming shortened V by 9 bases and J by 3 bases, and 18 bases separated the two germline ends. The CDR3 runs to 14 residues. Germline V CDR1 and CDR2: SNHLY, FYNNEI. DNA for the CDR3: TGTGCCAGAGGGGGGCTCCTCAAGGGCTACGAGCAGTACTTC. It encodes CARGGLLKGYEQYF.

In its sample, this clonotype was seen many times. The chain employs TRBV6-6 and TRBJ1-1; maybe TRBD1 (5 bases). The CDR3 is made up of 14 amino acids. CDR1 is MNHNY and CDR2 is SVGAGI in the germline V gene (reference sequence). Trimming took 2 bases from V and 0 from J, leaving 7 bases between them. CDR3 DNA sequence: TGTGCCAGCAGTTACAGGGGCATGAACACTGAAGCTTTCTTT. Translated: CASSYRGMNTEAFF.

This chain joins TRBV9 and TRBJ2-4; D ambiguous. Trimming cost V 4 bases and J 10 bases, with 15 bases left between them. Germline V gene data show CDR1 as SGDLS and CDR2 as YYNGEE. The CDR3 covers 13 residues. CDR3 sequence: CASSHRRAVIQYF. CDR3 bases: TGTGCCAGCAGCCATCGCCGGGCTGTTATTCAGTACTTC.

This clonotype has ten or more counts. V usage is TRBV11-2 and J usage is TRBJ2-3; 10 bases match TRBD1. CDR1 SGHAT and CDR2 FQNNGV come from the germline V gene. V lost 4 bases, J lost 8 bases, and 15 bases stayed unmatched. CDR3 length: 17 amino acids. The CDR3 loop reads CASSSPGWDRGGGTQYF. For the CDR3, the DNA is TGTGCCAGCAGCTCGCCCGGGTGGGACAGGGGCGGGGGTACGCAGTATTTT.

This clonotype has more than one count but fewer than ten. With a much larger clone just one base away, this may be a read error. The conserved phenylalanine or tryptophan normally closing the CDR3 is absent here, so this likely arose from a read error. The V gene is TRBV30, the J gene TRBJ2-3, with D perhaps TRBD2 (6 bases). Germline CDR1 GTSNPN, CDR2 SVGIG (reference sequence). There are 13 residues in the CDR3. Trimming removed 3 bases from V and 4 bases from J, with 11 bases in between. This CDR3 reads CAWRRGAADTQYI. The CDR3 DNA sequence: TGTGCCTGGAGGCGGGGAGCGGCAGATACGCAGTATATT.

This clonotype came up many times. The chain carries TRBV20-1 and TRBJ2-1; 12 bases map to TRBD2. CDR1 and CDR2 (germline): DFQATT, SNEGSKA (reference sequence). Losses at the gene ends were 2 bases for V and 8 bases for J; bases not matched to a gene: 7. The CDR3 spans 15 residues. CDR3 DNA sequence: TGCAGTGCTAGAACCCTAGCGGGGGGGCCCGATGAGCAGTTCTTC. This codes for CSARTLAGGPDEQFF.

This clonotype was recorded at least ten times. The rearrangement links TRBV5-1 to TRBJ2-1; 11 nucleotides agree with TRBD2. Germline V gene lookup returns CDR1 SGHRS and CDR2 YFSETQ. This CDR3 region has 16 residues. The V segment lost 5 bases and the J segment 0 bases; nucleotides outside the gene matches: 4. The CDR3 DNA reads as TGCGCCAGCAGGCCCGGGACTAGCGGCTCCTACAATGAGCAGTTCTTC. Amino acids: CASRPGTSGSYNEQFF.

Ten or more counts support this clonotype. This chain uses TRBV3-1 with TRBJ1-5; D remains ambiguous. The germline CDR1 and CDR2 sequences are LGHDT and YNNKEL (reference sequence). Deletions cut 5 bases from V and 6 bases from J, with 8 bases between. CDR3 length: 12 residues. For the CDR3, the DNA is TGTGCCAGCAGCAATCGGGGTCAGCCCCAGCATTTT. Amino acids: CASSNRGQPQHF. Drawing the rest from reference TRBV3-1 and TRBJ1-5, the complete variable domain is DTAVSQTPKYLVTQMGNDKSIKCEQNLGHDTMYWYKQDSKKFLKIMFSYNNKELIINETVPNRFSPKSPDKAHLNLHINSLELGDSAVYFCASSNRGQPQHFGDGTRLSIL.

This chain uses TRBV20-1 with TRBJ2-2; no firm D call. V lost 5 bases to trimming and J lost 0 bases, with 7 bases between them. The CDR3 loop spans 13 amino acids. CDR1 and CDR2 from the germline V gene are DFQATT and SNEGSKA (reference sequence). The CDR3 protein is CSAGTANTGELFF. The CDR3 DNA reads as TGCAGTGCTGGAACGGCGAACACCGGGGAGCTGTTTTTT.

The V call is TRBV5-6, the J call TRBJ2-7; D uncertain. CDR3 length: 14 residues. Germline V CDR1 and CDR2: SGHDT, YYEEEE. With 0 bases removed from V and 3 bases from J, the gap between germline ends came to 10 bases. CDR3: CASSLGAADYEQYF. The CDR3, as DNA: TGTGCCAGCAGCTTGGGGGCGGCCGACTACGAGCAGTACTTC.

This clonotype was seen at least ten times. The V gene is TRBV15, the J gene TRBJ2-7, with 7 nucleotides matching TRBD1. The CDR3 is made up of 16 amino acids. J was trimmed by 3 bases and V by 1 base; bases with no gene match: 9. The germline V gene has CDR1 LNHNV and CDR2 YYDKDF (reference sequence). CDR3 residues: CATSRGTGQDLYEQYF. CDR3 DNA sequence: TGTGCCACCAGCAGAGGGACCGGACAGGACCTCTACGAGCAGTACTTC.

The table lists this clonotype with many counts. The genes are TRBV2 and TRBJ2-7, with D hard to call. Germline V gene sequence: CDR1 SNHLY, CDR2 FYNNEI. The CDR3 length is 11 residues. V was clipped by 0 bases and J by 6 bases, with 3 bases between them. DNA of the CDR3: TGTGCCAGCAGTGAAGCAACCGAGCAGTACTTC. As protein: CASSEATEQYF.